This T cell receptor beta chain was identified during a study of blood T cell repertoires in COVID-19. Study-wide context: Some COVID-19 samples were acute and others convalescent; all came from the United States, Italy and Spain. PBMCs, B-cell-depleted T cells, or T cells provided the cDNA or gDNA that made up the material.

The CDR3 length is 17 residues. Germline lookup yields CDR1 SEHNR and CDR2 FQNEAQ (reference sequence). J was trimmed by 5 bases and V by 5 bases; bases with no gene match: 7. In the original processing: Using reference gene primer amplification, nucleated cell counts were estimated. The method was immunoSEQ multiplex PCR; TCRdb's version includes in-frame clones alone and lacks a portion of them. V and J calls and clone size follow that table, whereas D and trimming were derived from the DNA. Of 150,000 to 190,000 clones listed, around 87% are singletons. J is TRBJ2-2 and V is TRBV7-9; the match to TRBD2 covers 14 bases. The specimen sequenced was peripheral blood. The receptor comes from a woman between 40 and 55 years old with acute or convalescent COVID-19. The CDR3 region has the DNA TGTGCCAGCAGCCCGGGGACTAGCGGGAGTGGGACCGGGGAGCTGTTTTTT. Translating gives CASSPGTSGSGTGELFF.